This is a list of T cell receptor beta chains from one sample in a study of cytomegalovirus exposure and HLA in healthy donors. Sequencing was performed with immunoSEQ multiplex PCR; in TCRdb, only in-frame clones are kept and a portion is missing. The sample lists around 53,000 clones, around 70% occurring once. The sequencing sample was made of PBMCs. Receptor source: a man in his late teens or twenties in good health and CMV-seronegative. Both conserved end residues are part of each CDR3. A D gene is named only where the DNA matches it firmly. Rows may omit the clone size; those that give it use once, few, many or a size class.

size	V	J	D	DNA	CDR3
.	TRBV7-2	TRBJ2-6	.	TGTGCCAGCAGCTTAGGGGTCAGGGCTGGGGCCAACGTCCTGACTTTC	CASSLGVRAGANVLTF
.	TRBV29-1	TRBJ2-3	TRBD1	TGCAGCGTTGGACAGGGGGTGACCACAGATACGCAGTATTTT	CSVGQGVTTDTQYF
.	TRBV4-2	TRBJ2-2	.	TGTGCCAGCAGCCAAGACGCTCAGAACAGCAACACCGGGGAGCTGTTTTTT	CASSQDAQNSNTGELFF
.	TRBV28	TRBJ1-2	TRBD1	TGTGCCAGCAGTTCGGCAGGGGGCGATAACTATGGCTACACCTTC	CASSSAGGDNYGYTF
.	TRBV7-9	TRBJ1-2	TRBD1	TGTGCCAGCATCCCGGAGACCCCGGGACAGGGGTACTATGGCTACACCTTC	CASIPETPGQGYYGYTF
.	TRBV30	TRBJ2-7	TRBD2	TGTGCCTGGCGTGAAGCGGGAGCAGCGGAGCAGTACTTC	CAWREAGAAEQYF
.	TRBV7-6	TRBJ2-3	.	TGTGCCAGCAGCTTAGGGCCAACCCCTAGCACAGATACGCAGTATTTT	CASSLGPTPSTDTQYF
.	TRBV6-5	TRBJ2-7	TRBD1	TGTGCCAGCGGTAGGGACAGTGTCGATTCCTACGAGCAGTACTTC	CASGRDSVDSYEQYF
.	TRBV7-2	TRBJ2-1	.	TGTGCCAGCAGTCTACCCGTGGTGAACAATGAGCAGTTCTTC	CASSLPVVNNEQFF
.	TRBV14	TRBJ2-2	.	TGTGCCAGCAGCCCGCGGGTCATCACCGGGGAGCTGTTTTTT	CASSPRVITGELFF
.	TRBV6-5	TRBJ2-7	TRBD2	TGTGCCAGCAGTTACTCCCGGGAGGTTTCCTACGAGCAGTACTTC	CASSYSREVSYEQYF
.	TRBV11-2	TRBJ2-5	.	TGTGCCAGCAGCCCCCTTACAGGCCCAAAGACCCAGTACTTC	CASSPLTGPKTQYF
once	TRBV30	TRBJ1-2	.	TGTGCCTGGAGTTCCGGGGACTCCTACACCTTC	CAWSSGDSYTF
.	TRBV7-8	TRBJ1-5	.	TGTGCCAGCAGCTTTACACCTTATAGCAATCAGCCCCAGCATTTT	CASSFTPYSNQPQHF
.	TRBV10-1	TRBJ1-1	.	TGCGCCGCCCCGCGGGGGGGGGAGAACACTGAAGCTTTCTTT	CAAPRGGENTEAFF
.	TRBV7-2	TRBJ2-1	.	TGTGCCAGCAGCTTATGGTCAGGGGCGGAATACAATGAGCAGTTCTTC	CASSLWSGAEYNEQFF
.	TRBV10-3	TRBJ2-7	.	TGTGCCACTAATGAAGCAACCTACGAGCAGTACTTC	CATNEATYEQYF
.	TRBV4-1	TRBJ2-1	TRBD2	TGCGCCAGCAGCCAAGGAGCGGGAGAGCAGTTCTTC	CASSQGAGEQFF
.	TRBV6-5	TRBJ2-7	.	TGTGCCAGCAGTTCGGGACTGAGAGGCGAGCAGTACTTC	CASSSGLRGEQYF
few	TRBV10-3	TRBJ2-5	.	TGTGCCATCAGTGCATCAGGGGCGTCAGAGACCCAGTACTTC	CAISASGASETQYF
.	TRBV29-1	TRBJ1-2	TRBD1	TGCAGCGGGGGGGACAGTCGGGACTATGGCTACACCTTC	CSGGDSRDYGYTF
.	TRBV4-2	TRBJ2-2	TRBD2	TGTGCCAGCAGCCTCCGTGCTAGCGGAGCGAACACCGGGGAGCTGTTTTTT	CASSLRASGANTGELFF
.	TRBV10-2	TRBJ2-5	TRBD1	TGCGCCAGCAGCCTCGACAGGGGGCGAGGAGAGACCCAGTACTTC	CASSLDRGRGETQYF
.	TRBV7-2	TRBJ2-7	.	TGTGCCAGCAGCTTAGCCGGGTCCTACGAGCAGTACTTC	CASSLAGSYEQYF
few	TRBV2	TRBJ2-2	TRBD2	TGTGCCAGCAGTGTGACTAGCGGGAGAATCGGGGAGCTGTTTTTT	CASSVTSGRIGELFF
.	TRBV5-4	TRBJ2-7	.	TGTGCCAGCAGCTTGATGGGGCGGTTATCAGACGAGCAGTACTTC	CASSLMGRLSDEQYF
.	TRBV7-8	TRBJ2-7	TRBD2	TGTGCCAGCAGCTTAGTTAGCGGGAGTAACGAGCAGTACTTC	CASSLVSGSNEQYF
.	TRBV15	TRBJ1-2	.	TGTGCCACCAGCAGAGATAAGGCGGGGAGTGGCGGCTACACCTTC	CATSRDKAGSGGYTF
.	TRBV7-2	TRBJ2-1	TRBD2	TGTGCCAGCAGCCCCCCTGGACTAGCGGGAGGGCTAAATGAGCAGTTCTTC	CASSPPGLAGGLNEQFF
.	TRBV7-6	TRBJ2-7	.	TGTGCCAGCAGCTTAGTGGGGCGAGAGCAGTACTTC	CASSLVGREQYF
few	TRBV6-5	TRBJ2-7	.	TGTGCCAGCAGTTACTCGACCGGGGGTGGTAACGAGCAGTACTTC	CASSYSTGGGNEQYF
.	TRBV7-2	TRBJ2-1	.	TGTGCCAGCAGCCGTGGGCAGTTTTACAATGAGCAGTTCTTC	CASSRGQFYNEQFF
.	TRBV25-1	TRBJ1-2	TRBD1	TGTGCCAGCAGTGACTCTCGGACAGGGGGCGATGGCTACACCTTC	CASSDSRTGGDGYTF
.	TRBV7-3	TRBJ1-5	TRBD1	TGTGCCAGCAGCTCATCGACAGGGGCGAATCAGCCCCAGCATTTT	CASSSSTGANQPQHF
.	TRBV6-5	TRBJ2-5	TRBD1	TGTGCCAGCAGTTACACTGACAGGGTCCAAGAGACCCAGTACTTC	CASSYTDRVQETQYF
.	TRBV5-1	TRBJ1-1	.	TGCGCCAGCAGCTTGGGTGGCGGGGCATTGGCTGAAGCTTTCTTT	CASSLGGGALAEAFF
.	TRBV25-1	TRBJ1-1	.	TGTGCCAGCAGTGAAGGATACGGGGGTTCGGGGGCTTTCTTT	CASSEGYGGSGAFF
.	TRBV15	TRBJ2-7	.	TGTGCCACCAGCAGAGACCGGGGCTACGAGCAGTACTTC	CATSRDRGYEQYF
.	TRBV27	TRBJ1-2	TRBD1	TGTGCCAGCAGTTGGACAGGGGGCAACTATGGCTACACCTTC	CASSWTGGNYGYTF
.	TRBV28	TRBJ1-2	.	TGTGCCAGCATTACTGGGAGATGGGGCTACACCTTC	CASITGRWGYTF
.	TRBV10-2	TRBJ2-3	.	TGCGCCAGCAGTGAGGTCAGCGCCGGAGATACGCAGTATTTT	CASSEVSAGDTQYF
.	TRBV2	TRBJ1-6	TRBD1	TGTGCCAGCAGTGACGAAACCGGGACAGGGGTTTCACCCCTCCACTTT	CASSDETGTGVSPLHF
.	TRBV5-4	TRBJ2-5	.	TGTGCCAGCAGCTTGGACCGGCAAGAGACCCAGTACTTC	CASSLDRQETQYF
.	TRBV5-8	TRBJ2-7	TRBD1	TGTGCCAGCAGCTTGGCTGGGACAGGGTCCTACGAGCAGTACTTC	CASSLAGTGSYEQYF